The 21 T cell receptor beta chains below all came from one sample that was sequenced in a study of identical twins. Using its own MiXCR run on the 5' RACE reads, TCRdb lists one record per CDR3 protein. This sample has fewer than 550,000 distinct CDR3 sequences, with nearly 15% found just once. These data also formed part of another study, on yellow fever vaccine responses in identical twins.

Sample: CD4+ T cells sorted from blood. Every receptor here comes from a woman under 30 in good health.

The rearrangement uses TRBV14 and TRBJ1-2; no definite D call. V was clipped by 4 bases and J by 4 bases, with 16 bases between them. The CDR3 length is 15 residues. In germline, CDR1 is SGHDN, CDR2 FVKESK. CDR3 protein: CASSPQVGESYGYTF. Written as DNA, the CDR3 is TGTGCCAGCAGCCCCCAAGTCGGAGAAAGCTATGGCTACACCTTC.

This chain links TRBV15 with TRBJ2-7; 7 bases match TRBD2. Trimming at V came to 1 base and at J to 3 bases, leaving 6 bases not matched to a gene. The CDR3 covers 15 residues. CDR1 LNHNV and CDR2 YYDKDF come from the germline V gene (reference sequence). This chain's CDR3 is CATSRGPAGIYEQYF. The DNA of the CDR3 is TGTGCCACCAGCAGAGGCCCAGCGGGAATCTACGAGCAGTACTTC.

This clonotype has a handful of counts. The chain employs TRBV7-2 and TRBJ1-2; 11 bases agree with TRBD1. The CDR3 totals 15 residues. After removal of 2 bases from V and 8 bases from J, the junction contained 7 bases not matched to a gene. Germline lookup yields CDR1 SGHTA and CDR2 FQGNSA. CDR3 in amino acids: CASSLFGTGGVGYTF. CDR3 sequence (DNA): TGTGCCAGCAGCTTATTCGGGACAGGGGGGGTCGGCTACACCTTC.

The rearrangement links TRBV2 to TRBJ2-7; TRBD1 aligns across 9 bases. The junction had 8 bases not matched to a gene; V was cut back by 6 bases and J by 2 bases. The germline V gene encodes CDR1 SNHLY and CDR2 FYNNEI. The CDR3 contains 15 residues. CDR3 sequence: CASSRDRGIPYEQYF. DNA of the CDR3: TGTGCCAGCAGCCGAGACAGGGGGATTCCCTACGAGCAGTACTTC. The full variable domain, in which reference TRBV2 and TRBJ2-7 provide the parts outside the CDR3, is EPEVTQTPSHQVTQMGQEVILRCVPISNHLYFYWYRQILGQKVEFLVSFYNNEISEKSEIFDDQFSVERPDGSNFTLKIRSTKLEDSAMYFCASSRDRGIPYEQYFGPGTRLTVT.

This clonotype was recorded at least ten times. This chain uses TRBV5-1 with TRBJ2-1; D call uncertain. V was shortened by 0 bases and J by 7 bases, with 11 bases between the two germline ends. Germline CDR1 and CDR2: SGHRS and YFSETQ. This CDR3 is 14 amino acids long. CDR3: CASSLAISENEQFF. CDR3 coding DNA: TGCGCCAGCAGCTTGGCCATATCGGAGAATGAGCAGTTCTTC.

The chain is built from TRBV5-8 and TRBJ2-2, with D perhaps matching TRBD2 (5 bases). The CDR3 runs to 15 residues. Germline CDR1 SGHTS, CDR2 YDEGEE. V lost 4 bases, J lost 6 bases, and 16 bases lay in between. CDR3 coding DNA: TGTGCCAGCAGCACTAGACCCCTCTTTTCCGGGGAGCTGTTTTTT. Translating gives CASSTRPLFSGELFF.

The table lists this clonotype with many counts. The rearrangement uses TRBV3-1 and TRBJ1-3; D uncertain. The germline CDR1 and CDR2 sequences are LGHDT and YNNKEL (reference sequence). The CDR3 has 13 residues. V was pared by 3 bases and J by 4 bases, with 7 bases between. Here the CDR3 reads CASSQIQGNTIYF. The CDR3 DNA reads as TGTGCCAGCAGCCAGATTCAAGGAAACACCATATATTTT.

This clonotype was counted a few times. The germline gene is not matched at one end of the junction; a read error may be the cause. The CDR3 loop reads CASSLALACF. CDR3 in DNA: TGCGCCAGCAGCTTGGCACTAGCGTGCTTC. The rearrangement joins TRBV5-1 to TRBJ2-5; TRBD2 aligns across 7 bases. CDR1 SGHRS and CDR2 YFSETQ come from the germline V gene. CDR3 length: 10 amino acids.

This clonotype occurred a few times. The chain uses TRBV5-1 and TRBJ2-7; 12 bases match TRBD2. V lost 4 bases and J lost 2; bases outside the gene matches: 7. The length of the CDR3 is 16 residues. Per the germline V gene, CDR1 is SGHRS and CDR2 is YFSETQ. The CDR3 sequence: CASSLGLAGATYEQYF. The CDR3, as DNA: TGCGCCAGCAGCCTGGGACTAGCGGGCGCGACCTACGAGCAGTACTTC. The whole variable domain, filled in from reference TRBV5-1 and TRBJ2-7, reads KAGVTQTPRYLIKTRGQQVTLSCSPISGHRSVSWYQQTPGQGLQFLFEYFSETQRNKGNFPGRFSGRQFSNSRSEMNVSTLELGDSALYLCASSLGLAGATYEQYFGPGTRLTVT.

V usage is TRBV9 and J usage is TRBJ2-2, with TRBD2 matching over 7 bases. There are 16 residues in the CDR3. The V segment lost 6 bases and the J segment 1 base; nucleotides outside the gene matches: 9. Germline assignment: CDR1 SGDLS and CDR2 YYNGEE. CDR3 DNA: TGTGCCAGCACCCCGACCGCGGGGGTGAACACCGGGGAGCTGTTTTTT. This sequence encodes CASTPTAGVNTGELFF.

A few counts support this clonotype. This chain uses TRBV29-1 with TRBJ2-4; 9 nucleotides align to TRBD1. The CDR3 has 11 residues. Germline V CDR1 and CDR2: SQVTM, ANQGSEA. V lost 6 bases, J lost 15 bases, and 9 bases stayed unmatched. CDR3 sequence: CSVDAGQGVYF. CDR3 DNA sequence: TGCAGCGTCGACGCGGGACAGGGCGTGTACTTC.

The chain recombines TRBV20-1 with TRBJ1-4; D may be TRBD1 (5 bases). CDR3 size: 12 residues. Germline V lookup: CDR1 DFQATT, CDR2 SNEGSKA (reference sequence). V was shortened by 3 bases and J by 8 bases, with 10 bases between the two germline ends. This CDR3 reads CSARGGWEKLFF. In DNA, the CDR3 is TGCAGTGCTAGGGGGGGTTGGGAAAAACTGTTTTTT.

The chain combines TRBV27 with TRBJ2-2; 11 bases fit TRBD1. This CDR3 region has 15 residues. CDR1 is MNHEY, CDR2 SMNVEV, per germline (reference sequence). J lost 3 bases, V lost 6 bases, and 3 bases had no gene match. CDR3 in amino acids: CASSRTGGYTGELFF. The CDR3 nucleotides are TGTGCCAGCAGCCGGACAGGGGGCTACACCGGGGAGCTGTTTTTT.

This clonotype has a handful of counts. CDR3 protein: CASSRGSRGGEKLFF. For the CDR3, the DNA is TGTGCCAGCAGCAGGGGGAGCAGGGGAGGTGAAAAACTGTTTTTT. The J gene is TRBJ1-4, the V gene TRBV21-1; no check of the table's D call, TRBD1, against the DNA was made. TRBV21-1 counts as a pseudogene. The CDR3 covers 15 residues.

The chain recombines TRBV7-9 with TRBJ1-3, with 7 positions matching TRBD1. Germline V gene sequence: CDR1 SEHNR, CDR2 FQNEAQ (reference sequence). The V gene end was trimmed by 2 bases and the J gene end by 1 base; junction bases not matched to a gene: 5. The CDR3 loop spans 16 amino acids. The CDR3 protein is CASSLPGQPSGNTIYF. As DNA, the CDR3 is TGTGCCAGCAGCTTACCGGGACAGCCGTCTGGAAACACCATATATTTT.

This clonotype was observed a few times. CDR3 loop: CASSQPGHKNTEAFF. The CDR3 DNA sequence: TGCGCCAGCAGCCAACCGGGACACAAAAACACTGAAGCTTTCTTT. This sequence joins TRBV4-1 and TRBJ1-1, with D maybe TRBD1 (6 bases). CDR1 and CDR2 from the germline V gene are MGHRA and YSYEKL. The length of the CDR3 is 15 residues. Trimming took off 2 bases at V and 2 bases at J, with 12 bases between the two ends.

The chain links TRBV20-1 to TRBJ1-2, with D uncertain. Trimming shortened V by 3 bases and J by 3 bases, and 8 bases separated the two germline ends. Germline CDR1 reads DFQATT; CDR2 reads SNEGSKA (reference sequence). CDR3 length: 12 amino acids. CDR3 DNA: TGCAGTGCTAGGGCGGTCGACTATGGCTACACCTTC. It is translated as CSARAVDYGYTF.

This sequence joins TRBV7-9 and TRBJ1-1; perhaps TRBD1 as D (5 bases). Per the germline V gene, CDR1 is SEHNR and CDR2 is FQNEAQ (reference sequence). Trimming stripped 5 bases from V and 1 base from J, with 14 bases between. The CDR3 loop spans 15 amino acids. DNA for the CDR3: TGTGCCAGCAGCGACTTTACCGGGGGGAACACTGAAGCTTTCTTT. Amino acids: CASSDFTGGNTEAFF.

The CDR3 DNA sequence: TGTGCCAGCTCACCGGGTTGGCGGGGGCCTAACACCGGGGAGCTGTTTTTT. Protein: CASSPGWRGPNTGELFF. The chain couples TRBV18 to TRBJ2-2; TRBD2 is a possible D gene (7 bases). Germline V gives CDR1 KGHSH, CDR2 LQKENI. V lost 3 bases and J lost 2, with 16 bases in between. This CDR3 is 17 amino acids long.

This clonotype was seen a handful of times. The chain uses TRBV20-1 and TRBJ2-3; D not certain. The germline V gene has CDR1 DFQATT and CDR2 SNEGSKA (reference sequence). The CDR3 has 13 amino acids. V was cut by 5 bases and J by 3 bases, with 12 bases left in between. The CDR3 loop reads CSARLSTTDTQYF. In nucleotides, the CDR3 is TGCAGTGCTCGGCTAAGCACAACAGATACGCAGTATTTT.

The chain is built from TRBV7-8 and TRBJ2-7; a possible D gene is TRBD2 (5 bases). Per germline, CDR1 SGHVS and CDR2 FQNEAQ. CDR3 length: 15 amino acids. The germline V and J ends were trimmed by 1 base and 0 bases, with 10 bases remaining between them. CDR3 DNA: TGTGCCAGCAGCTTAGGGCTGGGGAGCTCCTACGAGCAGTACGTC. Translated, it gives CASSLGLGSSYEQYV.